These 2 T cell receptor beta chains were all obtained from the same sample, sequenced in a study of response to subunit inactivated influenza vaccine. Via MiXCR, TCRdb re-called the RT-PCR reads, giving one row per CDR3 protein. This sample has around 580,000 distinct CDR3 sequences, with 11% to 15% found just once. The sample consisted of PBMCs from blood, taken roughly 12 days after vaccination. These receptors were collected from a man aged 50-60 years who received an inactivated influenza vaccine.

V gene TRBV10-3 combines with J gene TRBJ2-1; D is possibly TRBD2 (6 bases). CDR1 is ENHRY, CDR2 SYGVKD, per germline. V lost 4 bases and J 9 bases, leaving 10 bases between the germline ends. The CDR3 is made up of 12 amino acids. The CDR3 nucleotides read TGTGCCATCAGTGGGGGACTGGGTGAGCAGTTCTTC. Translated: CAISGGLGEQFF.

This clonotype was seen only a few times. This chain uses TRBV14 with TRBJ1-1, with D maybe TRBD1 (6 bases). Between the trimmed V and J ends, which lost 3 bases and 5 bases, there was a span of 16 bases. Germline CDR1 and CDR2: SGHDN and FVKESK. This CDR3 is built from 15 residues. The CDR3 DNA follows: TGTGCCAGCAGCCAGCTCCGGGGGCCGAGGACTGAAGCTTTCTTT. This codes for CASSQLRGPRTEAFF. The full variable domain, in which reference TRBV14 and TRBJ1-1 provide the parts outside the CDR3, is EAGVTQFPSHSVIEKGQTVTLRCDPISGHDNLYWYRRVMGKEIKFLLHFVKESKQDESGMPNNRFLAERTGGTYSTLKVQPAELEDSGVYFCASSQLRGPRTEAFFGQGTRLTVV.